This T cell receptor (beta chain) was found in a study of blood T cell repertoires in COVID-19. Across the study: Samples of COVID-19 (acute and convalescent) were obtained from the United States, Italy and Spain.

The CDR3 is 13 residues long. V was cut by 5 bases and J by 2 bases, with 9 bases left in between. Repertoires were generated with immunoSEQ multiplex PCR, while TCRdb's copy carries only in-frame clones and drops some. The table has around 160,000 clones, over 90% seen once; the top ten hold less than 2%. Patients at the Seattle site were enrolled during active infection and followed longitudinally. This chain joins TRBV12-3 or TRBV12-4 and TRBJ1-2; tentatively, D is TRBD1 (6 bases). Sequences were obtained from peripheral blood. This clonotype was sampled from a woman in her fifties or sixties with COVID-19, enrolled during active disease. CDR3 loop: CASSLGQNYGYTF. The CDR3 DNA reads as TGTGCCAGCAGTCTAGGACAGAACTATGGCTACACCTTC.